This T cell receptor (beta chain) was recorded in a study of Ad26.COV2.S vaccination and SARS-CoV-2 variants. Study context: The trial was COV1001 and the donor's arm was Ad26.COV2.S. Once, or twice with 56 days between doses, Ad26.COV2.S was given intramuscularly.

CDR1 and CDR2 from the germline V gene are SGHTA and FQGNSA. This CDR3 region has 14 residues. V dropped 1 base and J dropped 5 bases, with 11 bases sitting between them. Treatment in this sample: roughly 20 received Ad26.COV2.S at low or high dose, single or two shots; roughly 5 received placebo; per-sample allocation not given. The investigators took samples on day 63 after the first vaccine or placebo injection. Generated by immunoSEQ multiplex PCR, the TCRdb table keeps only in-frame clones and is missing some. This table holds more than 400,000 clones, 92% found once. This receptor was identified in a person between 18 and 65 years old who received the Ad26.COV2.S COVID-19 vaccine or a placebo. The sample was peripheral blood, taken in a trial of Ad26.COV2.S vaccine versus placebo. The V and J genes are TRBV7-2 and TRBJ2-5; TRBD1 or TRBD2 may be the D gene (6 bases each). CDR3 sequence: CASSLGGARETQYF. CDR3 sequence (DNA): TGTGCCAGCAGCTTAGGGGGGGCCCGTGAGACCCAGTACTTC.